The 12 T cell receptor beta chains presented below share a single source sample, sequenced in a study of blood T cell repertoires in COVID-19. The protocol was immunoSEQ multiplex PCR, while the TCRdb copy is restricted to in-frame clones and leaves out a portion. The sample holds about 130,000 clones; 60% to 85% are singletons and the top ten take 20%. Sequencing was carried out using peripheral blood. The receptors were gathered from a man older than 75 with acute or convalescent COVID-19.

This clone appeared many times. The rearrangement uses TRBV30 and TRBJ1-4; D is ambiguous. Germline V gene lookup returns CDR1 GTSNPN and CDR2 SVGIG (reference sequence). V was clipped by 0 bases and J by 4 bases, with 12 bases between them. The CDR3 covers 15 residues. The CDR3 coding sequence is TGTGCCTGGAGTGTTGTGGAGAATAGTAATGAAAAACTGTTTTTT. It translates to CAWSVVENSNEKLFF.

Only a few counts were recorded for this clone. This sample includes further DNA sequences coding for the same CDR3. The rearrangement uses TRBV5-4 and TRBJ1-6; possibly TRBD1 for D (5 bases). The CDR3 consists of 14 residues. V was cut by 0 bases and J by 9 bases, with 10 bases left in between. Germline-derived CDR1 and CDR2 are SGHNT and YYREEE (reference sequence). DNA for the CDR3: TGTGCCAGCAGCTTGGCTGGGGGGAGTTCACCCCTCCACTTT. Its protein product is CASSLAGGSSPLHF.

This clone has just one count. This chain connects TRBV7-2 to TRBJ1-2, with a tentative D call TRBD1 (5 bases). The germline V gene encodes CDR1 SGHTA and CDR2 FQGNSA. This CDR3 contains 16 residues. V lost 5 bases to trimming and J lost 7 bases, with 23 bases between them. Written as DNA, the CDR3 is TGTGCCAGCAGCCCCTTTACCGGGACGCTGCGGGGTGGCTACACCTTC. This sequence encodes CASSPFTGTLRGGYTF. Looking up the rest from reference TRBV7-2 and TRBJ1-2 gives the full variable domain: GAGVSQSPSNKVTEKGKDVELRCDPISGHTALYWYRQSLGQGLEFLIYFQGNSAPDKSGLPSDRFSAERTGGSVSTLTIQRTQQEDSAVYLCASSPFTGTLRGGYTFGSGTRLTVV.

In this sample, this clone turned up a few times. The chain carries TRBV3-1 (or the pseudogene TRBV3-2) and TRBJ2-3; 13 bases map to TRBD2. V lost 3 bases and J lost 7; bases outside the gene matches: 16. CDR3 length equals 19 residues. CDR1 is LGHDT, CDR2 YNNKEL, per germline (reference sequence). The CDR3 region is CASSHPSTSGGARKNTQYF. CDR3 nucleotide sequence: TGTGCCAGCAGCCATCCTTCCACTAGCGGGGGGGCTCGTAAGAATACGCAGTATTTT.

The chain employs TRBV11-3 and TRBJ2-5, with D maybe TRBD1 (6 bases). Germline values: CDR1 SGHNT, CDR2 YENEEA. The CDR3 is made up of 13 amino acids. Deletions cut 1 base from V and 4 bases from J, with 7 bases between. As DNA, the CDR3 is TGTGCCAGCAGCTTAGGAGGGGGAGAGACCCAGTACTTC. Encoded protein: CASSLGGGETQYF.

The rearrangement joins TRBV3-1 (or the pseudogene TRBV3-2) to TRBJ2-1, with a weak D call TRBD2 (6 bases). Germline CDR1 LGHDT, CDR2 YNNKEL (reference sequence). With 1 base removed from V and 7 bases from J, the gap between germline ends came to 14 bases. CDR3 length equals 15 residues. This CDR3 reads CASSQGNGRGNEQFF. The CDR3 nucleotides are TGTGCCAGCAGCCAAGGTAACGGGCGGGGTAATGAGCAGTTCTTC.

CDR3 region: CASSKNRPTEAFF. As DNA, the CDR3 is TGTGCCAGCAGTAAAAACAGACCGACTGAAGCTTTCTTT. V is TRBV28 and J is TRBJ1-1; D gene ambiguous. This CDR3 spans 13 amino acids. Trimming pared 5 bases from V and 5 bases from J, leaving 12 bases between. Germline loops: CDR1 MDHEN, CDR2 SYDVKM.

The J gene is TRBJ2-5, the V gene TRBV3-1 (or the pseudogene TRBV3-2), with TRBD2 matching 7 bases. The CDR3 extends over 15 amino acids. Per the germline V gene, CDR1 is LGHDT and CDR2 is YNNKEL (reference sequence). With V trimmed by 2 bases and J by 7 bases, 10 bases remained unmatched. CDR3 sequence (DNA): TGTGCCAGCAGCCAACCCGGGACTAACTCCGGGACCCAGTACTTC. Protein product: CASSQPGTNSGTQYF.

This chain uses TRBV11-2 with TRBJ2-5; D unclear. Germline CDR1 and CDR2: SGHAT and FQNNGV. The V end was cut by 1 base, the J end by 1 base, with 7 bases between. CDR3 size: 14 residues. CDR3 sequence reads: CASSLGSFQETQYF. The DNA of the CDR3 is TGTGCCAGCAGCTTAGGTAGCTTCCAAGAGACCCAGTACTTC.

The V and J genes are TRBV10-3 and TRBJ2-2; a possible D gene is TRBD2 (5 bases). The CDR3 runs to 12 residues. The ends were cut back, 6 bases at V and 6 bases at J, with 8 bases in the middle. The germline gives CDR1 ENHRY, CDR2 SYGVKD. CDR3 DNA sequence: TGTGCCATCAGCCTCGGGGCCGGGGAGCTGTTTTTT. This translates into CAISLGAGELFF.

A few counts support this clone. The rearrangement uses TRBV28 and TRBJ2-3; 11 positions match TRBD2. The V and J ends lost 5 bases and 6 bases, in that order; junction bases with no gene match: 13. Germline V gene data show CDR1 as MDHEN and CDR2 as SYDVKM. The CDR3 is 17 amino acids. The CDR3 nucleotides read TGTGCCAGCAGTGGACCCGCTAGCGGGGGGACCTTGGATACGCAGTATTTT. Protein product: CASSGPASGGTLDTQYF.

This clone was recorded once. The rearrangement joins TRBV10-3 to TRBJ2-2; D unclear. CDR3 size: 13 residues. The germline V gene has CDR1 ENHRY and CDR2 SYGVKD. V was clipped by 6 bases and J by 5 bases, with 10 bases between them. CDR3: CAIRQRATGELFF. CDR3 nucleotide sequence: TGTGCCATCAGGCAAAGAGCGACCGGGGAGCTGTTTTTT.